These T cell receptor beta chains were read from a single sample in a study of OX40 agonist ivuxolimab in advanced cancers. The repertoire was sequenced with immunoSEQ multiplex PCR; TCRdb's copy has only in-frame clones and lacks some. The data contain around 56,000 clones, nearly 90% of them singletons. Sequencing used CD4+ or CD8+ T cells sorted from blood, obtained in a trial of the OX40 agonist ivuxolimab. These receptors all stem from an adult with an advanced solid tumor such as melanoma, head and neck, liver or kidney cancer. The CDR3 runs from the conserved cysteine through the conserved F or W. The order of the fields is V gene, J gene, clone size, D gene, CDR3 DNA, CDR3 protein. A D gene is named only where the DNA matches it firmly. For some rows the clone size is stated as once, few or many, or as a class when expanded; others skip it.

>TRBV5-1|TRBJ1-1|NA|NA
TGCGCCAGCAGCGCGAAGGGACAAGGATCGCCTGAAGCTTTCTTT
CASSAKGQGSPEAFF
>TRBV28|TRBJ2-1|NA|NA
TGTGCCAGCAGTCTGACAGAGAATGAGCAGTTCTTC
CASSLTENEQFF
>TRBV7-9|TRBJ2-1|NA|NA
TGTGCCAGCAGTCCTAGCTCCTACAATGAGCAGTTCTTC
CASSPSSYNEQFF
>TRBV6-5|TRBJ1-2|NA|TRBD1
TGTGCCAGCGCCGGGACAGGGGGCGCGGACTACACCTTC
CASAGTGGADYTF
>TRBV5-6|TRBJ2-7|NA|TRBD2
TGTGCCAGCAGGGACGGACTAGCGGGAGAAGTACCCTACGAGCAGTACTTC
CASRDGLAGEVPYEQYF
>TRBV6-6|TRBJ1-5|NA|NA
TGTGCCAGCACGGGGAATAGCAATCAGCCCCAGCATTTT
CASTGNSNQPQHF
>TRBV7-3|TRBJ2-1|NA|NA
TGTGCCAGCAGCCTAGTCCCCTACAATGAGCAGTTCTTC
CASSLVPYNEQFF
>TRBV4-2|TRBJ1-2|NA|NA
TGTGCCAGCAGCCAAGTCCTCGGGAATGGCTACACCTTC
CASSQVLGNGYTF
>TRBV7-8|TRBJ2-1|NA|TRBD1
TGTGCCAGCAGCTCTTGGACAGGGGGCGTGTACAATGAGCAGTTCTTC
CASSSWTGGVYNEQFF
>TRBV5-6|TRBJ1-2|NA|TRBD1
TGTGCCAGCAGCTTAAGAGACAGGGGGCTCTATGGCTACACCTTC
CASSLRDRGLYGYTF
>TRBV2|TRBJ1-2|NA|TRBD1
TGTGCCAGCAGTGACTTTAGCCGGACAGGGGGTATATATGGCTACACCTTC
CASSDFSRTGGIYGYTF
>TRBV19|TRBJ1-5|once|NA
TGTGCCAGTAGTAAAGTTCCCAGCAATCAGCCCCAGCATTTT
CASSKVPSNQPQHF
>TRBV4-1|TRBJ1-2|NA|NA
TGCGCCAGCAGCCCCCAGGCAGGGTATGGCTATGGCTACACCTTC
CASSPQAGYGYGYTF
>TRBV19|TRBJ1-2|NA|NA
TGTGCCAGTAGTGCCGCACAGGGAGGGCAAGGCTACACCTTC
CASSAAQGGQGYTF
>TRBV7-2|TRBJ2-2|NA|TRBD1
TGTGCCAGCAGAGGGGCAGGGGGCGATTTCTCCGGGGAGCTGTTTTTT
CASRGAGGDFSGELFF
>TRBV5-8|TRBJ1-1|NA|NA
TGTGCCAGCAGCTTGGGGGTCCGGACTCCCGGTTTCTTT
CASSLGVRTPGFF
>TRBV7-3|TRBJ2-7|NA|TRBD2
TGTGCCAGCAGCATAACCGGGACTATTCGTGGCTACGAGCAGTACTTC
CASSITGTIRGYEQYF
>TRBV7-9|TRBJ1-2|NA|NA
TGTGCCAGCAGCTTAAGCAGTACTGGGGCGATCTATGGCTACACCTTC
CASSLSSTGAIYGYTF
>TRBV28|TRBJ1-1|NA|TRBD1
TGTGCCAGCAGTTCCTATTCAGGGGGATTGAACACTGAAGCTTTCTTT
CASSSYSGGLNTEAFF
>TRBV2|TRBJ1-4|NA|NA
TGTGCCAGCAGTGAACCCCCTGGAAGCTATAATGAAAAACTGTTTTTT
CASSEPPGSYNEKLFF
>TRBV5-4|TRBJ2-1|NA|NA
TGTGCCAGCAGCCCATATAGTAACGTAAATGAGCAGTTCTTC
CASSPYSNVNEQFF
>TRBV7-8|TRBJ2-7|NA|TRBD1
TGTGCCAGCAGCCCTATGGGGACAGGAGCTACCGAGCAGTACTTC
CASSPMGTGATEQYF
>TRBV28|TRBJ2-7|NA|NA
TGTGCCAGCAGTTTGGCAGGAACCAGGGAGCAGTACTTC
CASSLAGTREQYF
>TRBV5-1|TRBJ1-1|once|NA
TGCGCCAGCAGCTTAAGCCAGAACACTGAAGCTTTCTTT
CASSLSQNTEAFF
>TRBV5-6|TRBJ2-5|NA|TRBD1
TGTGCCAGCAGCGGCCCTCAGACGGACAGGGTGTGGGAGACCCAGTACTTC
CASSGPQTDRVWETQYF
>TRBV6-1|TRBJ2-1|NA|NA
TGTGCCAGCAGTGAAGAATTACCCTCCTACAATGAGCAGTTCTTC
CASSEELPSYNEQFF
>TRBV27|TRBJ2-7|NA|NA
TGTGCCAGCAGTTTAGAGGGGGGGGCAGGGTACGAGCAGTACTTC
CASSLEGGAGYEQYF
>TRBV7-2|TRBJ1-2|NA|NA
TGTGCCATAGTGTTTGAGGAGAACTATGGCTACACCTTC
CAIVFEENYGYTF
>TRBV18|TRBJ2-2|NA|TRBD1
TGTGCCAGCTCACCTTTTAGGGGACAGGGGAGCACCGGGGAGCTGTTTTTT
CASSPFRGQGSTGELFF
>TRBV5-4|TRBJ1-4|NA|NA
TGTGCCAGCAGCTTGACTTACGGGGTCGTTAATGAAAAACTGTTTTTT
CASSLTYGVVNEKLFF
>TRBV27|TRBJ2-1|NA|TRBD2
TGTGCCAGCAGCCTAGGGGCCTTAGCGGGAGACAATGAGCAGTTCTTC
CASSLGALAGDNEQFF
>TRBV27|TRBJ1-6|NA|NA
TGTGCCAGCAGTTTGGCAGGGGCTAATTCACCCCTCCACTTT
CASSLAGANSPLHF
>TRBV6-4|TRBJ1-6|few|NA
TGTGCCAGCAGTGCGGACGGGGCAATTGGGCCCCTCCACTTT
CASSADGAIGPLHF
>TRBV4-1|TRBJ2-2|NA|TRBD1
TGCGCCAGCAGCCAAGATTGGATGGGACAGGGAACCGGGGAGCTGTTTTTT
CASSQDWMGQGTGELFF
>TRBV4-1|TRBJ1-5|NA|NA
TGCGCCAGCAGCAATCCCACGAGGGGTCAGCCCCAGCATTTT
CASSNPTRGQPQHF
>TRBV7-8|TRBJ2-1|once|NA
TGTGCCAGCAGACGACTAGAGTATGGCAATGAGCAGTTCTTC
CASRRLEYGNEQFF
>TRBV28|TRBJ1-1|NA|NA
TGTGCCAGCAGTCTTGGGGGGGGCACTGAAGCTTTCTTT
CASSLGGGTEAFF
>TRBV28|TRBJ2-7|NA|NA
TGTGCCAGCAGTTTACCTGGGAACTACGAGCAGTACTTC
CASSLPGNYEQYF
>TRBV27|TRBJ2-1|NA|TRBD2
TGTGCCAGCAGTTTATTAGGCGGGAGCATAACCAATGAGCAGTTCTTC
CASSLLGGSITNEQFF
>TRBV2|TRBJ2-5|NA|TRBD1
TGTGCCAGCAGTGAGGGGTCAGGGGGTTTAGAGACCCAGTACTTC
CASSEGSGGLETQYF
>TRBV5-4|TRBJ2-7|NA|NA
TGTGCCAGCAGCACAGACACTTACGAGCAGTACTTC
CASSTDTYEQYF
>TRBV25-1|TRBJ2-5|NA|NA
TGTGCCAGCAGTGAATTGGAGGGGCAAGAGACCCAGTACTTC
CASSELEGQETQYF
>TRBV6-5|TRBJ2-7|few|NA
TGTGCCAGCAGTTCCATCACGACAGGTTACTACGAGCAGTACTTC
CASSSITTGYYEQYF
>TRBV28|TRBJ1-3|NA|NA
TGTGCCAGCAGTTCCCTGACCTCCTCCGACTCTGGAAACACCATATATTTT
CASSSLTSSDSGNTIYF